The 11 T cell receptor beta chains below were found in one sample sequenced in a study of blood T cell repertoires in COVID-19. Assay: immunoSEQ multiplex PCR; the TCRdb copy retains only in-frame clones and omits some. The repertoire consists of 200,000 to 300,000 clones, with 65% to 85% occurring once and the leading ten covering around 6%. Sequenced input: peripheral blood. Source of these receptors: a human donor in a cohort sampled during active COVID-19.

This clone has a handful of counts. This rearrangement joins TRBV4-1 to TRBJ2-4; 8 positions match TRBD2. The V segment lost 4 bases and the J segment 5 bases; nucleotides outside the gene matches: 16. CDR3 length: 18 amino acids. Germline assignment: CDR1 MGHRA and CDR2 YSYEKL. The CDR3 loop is CASSPLPGTSSTQNIQYF. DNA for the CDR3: TGCGCCAGCAGCCCCCTACCCGGGACTAGTTCAACCCAAAACATTCAGTACTTC.

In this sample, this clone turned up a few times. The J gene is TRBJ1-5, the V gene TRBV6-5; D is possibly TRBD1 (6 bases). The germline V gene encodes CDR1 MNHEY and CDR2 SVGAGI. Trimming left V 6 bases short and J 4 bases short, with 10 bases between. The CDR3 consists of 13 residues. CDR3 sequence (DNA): TGTGCCAGCAGAGACGGGACAAATCAGCCCCAGCATTTT. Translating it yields CASRDGTNQPQHF.

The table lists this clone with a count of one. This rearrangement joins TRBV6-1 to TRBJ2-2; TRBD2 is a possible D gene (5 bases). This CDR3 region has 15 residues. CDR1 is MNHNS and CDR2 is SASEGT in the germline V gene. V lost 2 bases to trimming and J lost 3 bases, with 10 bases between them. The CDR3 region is CASSERLRDTGELFF. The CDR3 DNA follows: TGTGCCAGCAGTGAAAGACTGCGGGACACCGGGGAGCTGTTTTTT.

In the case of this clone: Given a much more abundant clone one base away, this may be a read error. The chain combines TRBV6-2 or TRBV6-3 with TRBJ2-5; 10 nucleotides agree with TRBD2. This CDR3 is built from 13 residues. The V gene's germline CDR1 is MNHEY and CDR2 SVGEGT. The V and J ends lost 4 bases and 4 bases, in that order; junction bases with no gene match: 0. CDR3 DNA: TGTGCCAGCAGTTCTAGCGGGAGAGAGACCCAGTACTTC. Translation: CASSSSGRETQYF.

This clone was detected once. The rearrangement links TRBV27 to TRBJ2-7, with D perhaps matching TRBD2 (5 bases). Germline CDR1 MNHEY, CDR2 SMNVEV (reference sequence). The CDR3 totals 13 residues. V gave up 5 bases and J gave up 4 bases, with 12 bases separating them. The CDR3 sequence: CASSRLGVYEQYF. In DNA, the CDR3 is TGTGCCAGCAGTCGTTTGGGAGTTTACGAGCAGTACTTC.

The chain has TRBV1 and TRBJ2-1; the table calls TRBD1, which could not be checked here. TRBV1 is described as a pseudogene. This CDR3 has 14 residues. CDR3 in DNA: TGCACCAGCAGCCAAGATGTCAGCTACAATGAGCAGTTCTTC. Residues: CTSSQDVSYNEQFF.

CDR3 protein: CASSWAGTGVLFF. For the CDR3, the DNA is TGTGCCAGCAGCTGGGCCGGGACAGGGGTACTGTTTTTT. This chain joins TRBV27 and TRBJ2-2, with TRBD1 identical over 10 bases. CDR1 MNHEY and CDR2 SMNVEV come from the germline V gene (reference sequence). Unmatched junction bases numbered 9, after V lost 6 bases and J lost 14 bases. CDR3 size: 13 residues.

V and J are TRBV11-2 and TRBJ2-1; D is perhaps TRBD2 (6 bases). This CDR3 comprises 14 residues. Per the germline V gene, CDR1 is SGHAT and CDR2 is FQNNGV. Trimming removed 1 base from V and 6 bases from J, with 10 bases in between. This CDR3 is CASSLVRGSNEQFF. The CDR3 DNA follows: TGTGCCAGCAGCTTAGTCCGGGGGTCCAATGAGCAGTTCTTC. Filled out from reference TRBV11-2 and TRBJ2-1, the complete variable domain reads EAGVAQSPRYKIIEKRQSVAFWCNPISGHATLYWYQQILGQGPKLLIQFQNNGVVDDSQLPKDRFSAERLKGVDSTLKIQPAKLEDSAVYLCASSLVRGSNEQFFGPGTRLTVL.

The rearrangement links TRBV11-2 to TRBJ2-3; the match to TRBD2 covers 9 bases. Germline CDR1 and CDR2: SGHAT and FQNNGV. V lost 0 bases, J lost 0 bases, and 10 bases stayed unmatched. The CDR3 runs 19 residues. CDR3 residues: CASSLDQRGTSGSTDTQYF. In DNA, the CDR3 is TGTGCCAGCAGCTTAGATCAAAGAGGAACTAGCGGGAGCACAGATACGCAGTATTTT.

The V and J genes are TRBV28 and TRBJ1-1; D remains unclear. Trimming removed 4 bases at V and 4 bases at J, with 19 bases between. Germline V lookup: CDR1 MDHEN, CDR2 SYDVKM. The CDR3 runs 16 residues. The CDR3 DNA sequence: TGTGCCAGCAGTTCGAGAGAGAGGGTTTTCCTCACTGAAGCTTTCTTT. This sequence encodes CASSSRERVFLTEAFF.

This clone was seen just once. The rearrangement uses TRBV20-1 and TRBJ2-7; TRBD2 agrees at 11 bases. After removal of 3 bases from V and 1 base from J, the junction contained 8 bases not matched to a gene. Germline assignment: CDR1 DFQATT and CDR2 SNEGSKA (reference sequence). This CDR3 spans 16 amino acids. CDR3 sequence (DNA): TGCAGTGCTAGTAACACCGGGACTAGCGGTTCCTACGAGCAGTACTTC. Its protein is CSASNTGTSGSYEQYF.